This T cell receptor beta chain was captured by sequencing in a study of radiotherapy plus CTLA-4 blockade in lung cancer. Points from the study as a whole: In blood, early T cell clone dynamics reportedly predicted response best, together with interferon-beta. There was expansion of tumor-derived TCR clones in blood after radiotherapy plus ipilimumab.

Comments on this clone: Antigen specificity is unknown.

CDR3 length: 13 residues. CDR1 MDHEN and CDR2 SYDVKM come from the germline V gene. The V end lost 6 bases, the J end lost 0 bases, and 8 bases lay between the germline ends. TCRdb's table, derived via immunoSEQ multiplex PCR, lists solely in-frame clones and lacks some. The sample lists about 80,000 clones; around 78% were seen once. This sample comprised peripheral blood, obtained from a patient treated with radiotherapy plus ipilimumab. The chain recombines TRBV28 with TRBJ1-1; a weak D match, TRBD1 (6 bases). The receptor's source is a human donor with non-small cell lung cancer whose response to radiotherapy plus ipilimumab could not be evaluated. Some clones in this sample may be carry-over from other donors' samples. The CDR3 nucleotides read TGTGCCAGCAGGAGGGGGTTGAACACTGAAGCTTTCTTT. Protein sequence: CASRRGLNTEAFF.